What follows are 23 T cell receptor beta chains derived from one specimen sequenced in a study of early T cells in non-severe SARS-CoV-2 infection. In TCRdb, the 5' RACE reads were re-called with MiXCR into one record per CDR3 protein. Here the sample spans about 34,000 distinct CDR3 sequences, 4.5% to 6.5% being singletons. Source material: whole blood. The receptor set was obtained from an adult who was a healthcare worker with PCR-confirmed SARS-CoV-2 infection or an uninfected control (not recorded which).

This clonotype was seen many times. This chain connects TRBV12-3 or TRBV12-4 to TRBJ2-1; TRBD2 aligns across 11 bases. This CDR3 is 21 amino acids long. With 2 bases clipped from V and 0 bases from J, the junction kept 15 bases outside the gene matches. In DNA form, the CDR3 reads TGTGCCAGCAGTTTATATAGGCGTGGACTAGCGGGCGCAGACTCCTACAATGAGCAGTTCTTC. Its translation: CASSLYRRGLAGADSYNEQFF.

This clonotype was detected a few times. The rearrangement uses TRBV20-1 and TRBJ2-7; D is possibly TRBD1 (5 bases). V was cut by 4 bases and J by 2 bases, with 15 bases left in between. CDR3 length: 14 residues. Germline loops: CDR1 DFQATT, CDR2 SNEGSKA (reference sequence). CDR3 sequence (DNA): TGCAGTGCTACACAGGAAAGTCGACCCTACGAGCAGTACTTC. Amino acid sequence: CSATQESRPYEQYF.

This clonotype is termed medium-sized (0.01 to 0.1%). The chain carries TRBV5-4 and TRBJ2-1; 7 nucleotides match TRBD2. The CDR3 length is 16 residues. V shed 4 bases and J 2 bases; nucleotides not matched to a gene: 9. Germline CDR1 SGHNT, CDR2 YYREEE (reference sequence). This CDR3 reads CASSGTSAQTYNEQFF. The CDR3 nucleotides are TGTGCCAGCAGCGGCACTAGCGCACAAACCTACAATGAGCAGTTCTTC.

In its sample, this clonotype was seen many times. Here the CDR3 reads CASRGSDSGELFF. The DNA of the CDR3 is TGTGCCAGCAGGGGGTCGGACAGCGGGGAGCTGTTTTTT. The V and J genes are TRBV11-1 and TRBJ2-2, with a possible D match to TRBD1 (6 bases). Germline assignment: CDR1 SGHAT and CDR2 FQDESV (reference sequence). The V end lost 6 bases, the J end lost 7 bases, and 12 bases lay between the germline ends. There are 13 residues in the CDR3.

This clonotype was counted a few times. In DNA form, the CDR3 reads TGTGCCAGCTCCCCAGTGGAGCGGTCCCTCCGGGAGCAGTTCTTC. Residues: CASSPVERSLREQFF. This chain links TRBV18 with TRBJ2-1; D perhaps matches TRBD2 (5 bases). Trimming pared 6 bases from V and 10 bases from J, leaving 22 bases between. CDR3 length equals 15 residues. Looked up from germline, CDR1 is KGHSH and CDR2 is LQKENI. Filled out from reference TRBV18 and TRBJ2-1, the complete variable domain reads NAGVMQNPRHLVRRRGQEARLRCSPMKGHSHVYWYRQLPEEGLKFMVYLQKENIIDESGMPKERFSAEFPKEGPSILRIQQVVRGDSAAYFCASSPVERSLREQFFGPGTRLTVL.

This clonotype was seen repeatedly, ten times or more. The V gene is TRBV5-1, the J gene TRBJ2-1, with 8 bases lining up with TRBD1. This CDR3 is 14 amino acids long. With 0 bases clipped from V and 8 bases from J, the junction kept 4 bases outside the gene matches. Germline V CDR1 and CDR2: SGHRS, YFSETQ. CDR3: CASSLGTGYDEQFF. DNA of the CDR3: TGCGCCAGCAGCTTGGGGACAGGGTACGATGAGCAGTTCTTC.

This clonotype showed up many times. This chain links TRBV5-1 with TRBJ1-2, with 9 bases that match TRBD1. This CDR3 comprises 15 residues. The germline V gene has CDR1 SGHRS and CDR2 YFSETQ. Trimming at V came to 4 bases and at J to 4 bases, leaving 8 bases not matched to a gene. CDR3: CASSPRDRDPYGYTF. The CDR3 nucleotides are TGCGCCAGCAGCCCGCGGGACAGGGATCCCTATGGCTACACCTTC.

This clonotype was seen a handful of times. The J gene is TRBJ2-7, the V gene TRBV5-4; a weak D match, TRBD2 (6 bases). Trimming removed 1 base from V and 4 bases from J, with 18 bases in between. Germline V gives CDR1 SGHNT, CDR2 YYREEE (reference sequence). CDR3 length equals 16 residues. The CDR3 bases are TGTGCCAGCAGCTTGCCACAAGGGCTGGGGACTTACGAGCAGTACTTC. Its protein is CASSLPQGLGTYEQYF.

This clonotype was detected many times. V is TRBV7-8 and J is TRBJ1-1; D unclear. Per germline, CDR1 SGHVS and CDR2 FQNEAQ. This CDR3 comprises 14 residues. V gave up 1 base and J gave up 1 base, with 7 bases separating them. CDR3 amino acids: CASSLVRKNTEAFF. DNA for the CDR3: TGTGCCAGCAGCTTAGTGCGGAAGAACACTGAAGCTTTCTTT.

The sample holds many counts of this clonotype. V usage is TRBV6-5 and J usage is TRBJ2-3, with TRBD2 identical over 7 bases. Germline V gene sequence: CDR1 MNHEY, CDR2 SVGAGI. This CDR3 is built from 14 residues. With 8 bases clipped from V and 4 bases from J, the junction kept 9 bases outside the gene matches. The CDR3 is CASGRSGKSDTQYF. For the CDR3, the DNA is TGTGCCAGCGGGAGGAGCGGGAAGTCAGATACGCAGTATTTT.

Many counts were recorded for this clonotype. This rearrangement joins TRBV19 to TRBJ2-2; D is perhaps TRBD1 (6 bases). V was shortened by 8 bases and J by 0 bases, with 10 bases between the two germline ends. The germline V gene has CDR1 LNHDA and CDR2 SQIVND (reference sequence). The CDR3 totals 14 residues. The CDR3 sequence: CASRRGANTGELFF. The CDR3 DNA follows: TGTGCCAGTCGCAGGGGCGCGAACACCGGGGAGCTGTTTTTT.

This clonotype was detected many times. The CDR3 DNA sequence: TGCAGTGCTAGAGAGGTCTCTGAAGCTTTCTTT. It codes for CSAREVSEAFF. The rearrangement joins TRBV20-1 to TRBJ1-1; D gene ambiguous. The V gene's germline CDR1 is DFQATT and CDR2 SNEGSKA (reference sequence). V gave up 0 bases and J gave up 6 bases, with 5 bases separating them. The CDR3 length is 11 residues.

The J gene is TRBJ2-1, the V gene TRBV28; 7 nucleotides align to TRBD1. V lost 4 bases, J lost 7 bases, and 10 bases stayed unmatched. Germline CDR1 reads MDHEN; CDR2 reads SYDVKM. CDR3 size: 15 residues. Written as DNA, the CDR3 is TGTGCCAGCAGTTCAAGGGGGCACCCGGGGAATGAGCAGTTCTTC. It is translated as CASSSRGHPGNEQFF. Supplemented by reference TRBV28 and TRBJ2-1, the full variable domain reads DVKVTQSSRYLVKRTGEKVFLECVQDMDHENMFWYRQDPGLGLRLIYFSYDVKMKEKGDIPEGYSVSREKKERFSLILESASTNQTSMYLCASSSRGHPGNEQFFGPGTRLTVL.

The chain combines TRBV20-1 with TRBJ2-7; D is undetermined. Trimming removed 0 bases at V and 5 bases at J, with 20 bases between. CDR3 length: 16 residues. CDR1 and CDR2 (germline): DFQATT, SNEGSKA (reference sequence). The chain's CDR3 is CSARDLLGKETDEQYF. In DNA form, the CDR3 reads TGCAGTGCTAGAGATCTATTAGGGAAGGAGACGGACGAGCAGTACTTC.

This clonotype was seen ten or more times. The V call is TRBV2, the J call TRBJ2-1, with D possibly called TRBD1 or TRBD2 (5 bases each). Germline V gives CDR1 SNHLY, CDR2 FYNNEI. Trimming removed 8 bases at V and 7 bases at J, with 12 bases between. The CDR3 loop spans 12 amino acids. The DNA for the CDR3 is TGTGCCAGCCAGGGAGCCACTAATGAGCAGTTCTTC. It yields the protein CASQGATNEQFF.

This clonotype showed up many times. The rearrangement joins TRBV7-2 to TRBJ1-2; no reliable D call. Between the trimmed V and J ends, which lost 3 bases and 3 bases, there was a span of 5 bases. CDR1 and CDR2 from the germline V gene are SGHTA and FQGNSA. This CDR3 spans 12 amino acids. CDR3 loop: CASSFDDYGYTF. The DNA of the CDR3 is TGTGCCAGCAGCTTTGACGACTATGGCTACACCTTC.

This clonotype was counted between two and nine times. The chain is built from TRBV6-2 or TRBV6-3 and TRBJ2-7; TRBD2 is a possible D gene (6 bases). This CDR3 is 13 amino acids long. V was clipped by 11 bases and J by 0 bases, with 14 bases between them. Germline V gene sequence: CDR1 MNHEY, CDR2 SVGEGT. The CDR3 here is CASGTSVSYEQYF. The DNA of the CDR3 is TGTGCCTCAGGGACTTCCGTCTCCTACGAGCAGTACTTC.

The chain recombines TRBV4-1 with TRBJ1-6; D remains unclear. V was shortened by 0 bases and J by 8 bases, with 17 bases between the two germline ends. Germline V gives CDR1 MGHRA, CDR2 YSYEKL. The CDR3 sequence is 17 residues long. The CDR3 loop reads CASSQDPPGDAHSPLHF. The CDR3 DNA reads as TGCGCCAGCAGCCAAGACCCCCCCGGCGATGCCCATTCACCCCTCCACTTT.

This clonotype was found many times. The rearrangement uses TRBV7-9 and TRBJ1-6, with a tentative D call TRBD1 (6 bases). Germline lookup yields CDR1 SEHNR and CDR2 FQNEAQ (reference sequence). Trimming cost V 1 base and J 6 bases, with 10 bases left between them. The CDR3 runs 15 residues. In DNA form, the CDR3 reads TGTGCCAGCAGCTTAGATTCGGGGGCTAATTCACCCCTCCACTTT. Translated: CASSLDSGANSPLHF.

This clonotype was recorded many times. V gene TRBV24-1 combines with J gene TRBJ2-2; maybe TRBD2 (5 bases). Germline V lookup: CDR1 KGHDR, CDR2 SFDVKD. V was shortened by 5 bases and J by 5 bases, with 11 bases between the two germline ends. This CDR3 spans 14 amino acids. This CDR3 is CATSGYPGTGELFF. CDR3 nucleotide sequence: TGTGCCACCAGTGGTTACCCGGGAACCGGGGAGCTGTTTTTT.

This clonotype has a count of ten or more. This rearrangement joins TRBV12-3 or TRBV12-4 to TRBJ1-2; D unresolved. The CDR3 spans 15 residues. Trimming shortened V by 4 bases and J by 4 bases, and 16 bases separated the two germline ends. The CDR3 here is CASSSVYPGPYGYTF. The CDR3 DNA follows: TGTGCCAGCAGTTCAGTGTACCCTGGCCCCTATGGCTACACCTTC.

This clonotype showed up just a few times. The CDR3 DNA sequence: TGCGCCAGCGGGGAGAGCGGGAGGGCCGAAGAGACCCAGTACTTC. As protein: CASGESGRAEETQYF. The chain recombines TRBV5-1 with TRBJ2-5; 10 nucleotides match TRBD2. The CDR3 length is 15 residues. The V and J ends lost 7 bases and 3 bases, in that order; junction bases with no gene match: 9. CDR1 is SGHRS and CDR2 is YFSETQ in the germline V gene.

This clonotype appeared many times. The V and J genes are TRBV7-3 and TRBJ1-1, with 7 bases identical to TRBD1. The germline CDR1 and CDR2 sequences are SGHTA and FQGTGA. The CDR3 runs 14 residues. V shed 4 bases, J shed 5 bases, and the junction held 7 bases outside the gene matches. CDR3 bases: TGTGCCAGCAGCTACGCCCCGGGACAGACTGAAGCTTTCTTT. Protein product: CASSYAPGQTEAFF.